The sequence of this T cell receptor beta chain was determined in a study of T cell responses to AZD1222 COVID-19 vaccine. This table comes from immunoSEQ multiplex PCR, and its TCRdb copy is limited to in-frame clones, with some not included. Of 85,000 to 90,000 clones in the sample, approximately 89% were seen once. The sample was peripheral blood, taken on day 0 of AZD1222 vaccination. The sequence was collected from an adult in good health.

The chain's CDR3 is CASNPGQGHYGYTF. The CDR3 DNA sequence: TGTGCCAGCAACCCGGGACAGGGGCACTATGGCTACACCTTC. V gene TRBV7-9 combines with J gene TRBJ1-2, with TRBD1 matching 10 bases. J was trimmed by 3 bases and V by 7 bases; bases with no gene match: 5. Germline V gene data show CDR1 as SEHNR and CDR2 as FQNEAQ (reference sequence). CDR3 length: 14 amino acids.